The 16 T cell receptor beta chains listed next were all sequenced from one sample in a study of blood T cell repertoires in COVID-19. The repertoire was sequenced with immunoSEQ multiplex PCR; TCRdb's copy has only in-frame clones and lacks some. The sample gives some 300,000 clones, around 87% of which show up once; around 1.2% is in the top ten. The sequencing sample was made of peripheral blood. The receptors come from a man in his 70s with acute or convalescent COVID-19.

The J gene is TRBJ2-5, the V gene TRBV12-3 or TRBV12-4; D is ambiguous. The CDR3 contains 12 residues. Trimming took 8 bases from V and 5 from J, leaving 12 bases between them. The CDR3 DNA reads as TGTGCCAGCGGAAGCCACGGGGAGACCCAGTACTTC. It translates to CASGSHGETQYF.

The chain carries TRBV7-2 and TRBJ1-2, with TRBD1 matching 8 bases. V shed 5 bases, J shed 3 bases, and the junction held 14 bases outside the gene matches. The CDR3 contains 17 residues. CDR1 and CDR2 from the germline V gene are SGHTA and FQGNSA. In DNA form, the CDR3 reads TGTGCCAGCAGCATACCGATTCTCGGACAGGGAGACTATGGCTACACCTTC. It codes for CASSIPILGQGDYGYTF.

The rearrangement uses TRBV7-2 and TRBJ1-6; D may be TRBD1 (6 bases). This CDR3 region has 14 residues. Trimming took off 0 bases at V and 8 bases at J, with 8 bases between the two ends. Germline V gene lookup returns CDR1 SGHTA and CDR2 FQGNSA. CDR3: CASSLARGHSPLHF. The CDR3 DNA reads as TGTGCCAGCAGCTTAGCCAGGGGTCATTCACCCCTCCACTTT.

This clone was observed a handful of times. The chain recombines TRBV19 with TRBJ1-6; D may be TRBD1 (6 bases). V was clipped by 7 bases and J by 6 bases, with 13 bases between them. Germline CDR1 reads LNHDA; CDR2 reads SQIVND (reference sequence). The CDR3 spans 14 residues. Here the CDR3 DNA reads TGTGCCAGTACCTCGACAGGATCTAATTCACCCCTCCACTTT. It translates to CASTSTGSNSPLHF. The full variable domain, its missing parts supplied by reference TRBV19 and TRBJ1-6, is DGGITQSPKYLFRKEGQNVTLSCEQNLNHDAMYWYRQDPGQGLRLIYYSQIVNDFQKGDIAEGYSVSREKKESFPLTVTSAQKNPTAFYLCASTSTGSNSPLHFGNGTRLTVT.

V usage is TRBV30 and J usage is TRBJ1-4, with D possibly TRBD1 on 6 matching bases. CDR1 is GTSNPN and CDR2 is SVGIG in the germline V gene (reference sequence). The CDR3 extends over 15 amino acids. The V end was cut by 3 bases, the J end by 9 bases, with 20 bases between. The CDR3 protein is CAWRGGARSTKKLFF. The CDR3 region has the DNA TGTGCCTGGAGGGGGGGGGCCCGTTCAACTAAAAAACTGTTTTTT.

This chain uses TRBV19 with TRBJ2-7; D might be TRBD2 (6 bases). This CDR3 is 15 amino acids long. Germline V CDR1 and CDR2: LNHDA, SQIVND (reference sequence). V lost 1 base to trimming and J lost 2 bases, with 12 bases between them. CDR3 loop: CASSIGRRETYEQYF. CDR3 sequence (DNA): TGTGCCAGTAGTATAGGCCGGAGGGAGACCTACGAGCAGTACTTC.

The chain links TRBV28 to TRBJ1-2; D unclear. Germline V gives CDR1 MDHEN, CDR2 SYDVKM. V lost 4 bases, J lost 6 bases, and 15 bases lay in between. The CDR3 has 14 residues. The CDR3 bases are TGTGCCAGCAGTTCTACAGCCGATTGGAATGGCTACACCTTC. This translates into CASSSTADWNGYTF.

This clone appeared once. This chain joins TRBV27 and TRBJ1-1; 9 bases align to TRBD1. The CDR3 is made up of 14 amino acids. The germline gives CDR1 MNHEY, CDR2 SMNVEV (reference sequence). J lost 4 bases, V lost 2 bases, and 2 bases had no gene match. This chain's CDR3 is CASSLRTGATEAFF. CDR3 sequence (DNA): TGTGCCAGCAGTTTAAGGACAGGGGCCACTGAAGCTTTCTTT.

V and J are TRBV5-5 and TRBJ2-7; TRBD2 matches 10 bases. The CDR3 covers 17 residues. V dropped 4 bases and J dropped 0; count of bases not matched to a gene: 10. Per the germline V gene, CDR1 is SGHKS and CDR2 is YYEKEE (reference sequence). The CDR3 DNA sequence: TGTGCCAGCAGCAGGGGGACACTAGCGGGATCCTCCTACGAGCAGTACTTC. Protein product: CASSRGTLAGSSYEQYF.

The rearrangement uses TRBV4-2 and TRBJ2-7, with 8 bases matching TRBD2. From germline, CDR1 is LGHNA and CDR2 YNFKEQ. CDR3 length equals 16 residues. V shed 0 bases and J 0 bases; nucleotides not matched to a gene: 4. The DNA for the CDR3 is TGTGCCAGCAGCCAAGATCTTGGACTAGCCTCCTACGAGCAGTACTTC. Protein: CASSQDLGLASYEQYF.

This chain connects TRBV3-1 (or the pseudogene TRBV3-2) to TRBJ2-7, with D possibly matching TRBD2 (6 bases). From germline, CDR1 is LGHDT and CDR2 YNNKEL (reference sequence). This CDR3 has 14 amino acids. Trimming stripped 0 bases from V and 2 bases from J, with 8 bases between. The CDR3 sequence is CASSQERGTYEQYF. Written as DNA, the CDR3 is TGTGCCAGCAGCCAAGAGCGGGGAACCTACGAGCAGTACTTC.

The rearrangement uses TRBV7-2 and TRBJ1-6; possible D gene TRBD1, 5 bases. V lost 5 bases and J 8 bases, leaving 13 bases between the germline ends. This CDR3 has 14 residues. Germline V lookup: CDR1 SGHTA, CDR2 FQGNSA. The CDR3 region is CASSHPGGDSPLHF. CDR3 in DNA: TGTGCCAGCAGCCACCCGGGGGGGGATTCACCCCTCCACTTT.

The chain is built from TRBV4-1 and TRBJ1-2, with D possibly TRBD1 on 6 matching bases. Per the germline V gene, CDR1 is MGHRA and CDR2 is YSYEKL. The CDR3 sequence is 15 residues long. The germline V and J ends were trimmed by 4 bases and 4 bases, with 16 bases remaining between them. In nucleotides, the CDR3 is TGCGCCAGCAGCCCGGACGTAGGGGGGGGCTATGGCTACACCTTC. Amino acids: CASSPDVGGGYGYTF.

The V call is TRBV29-1, the J call TRBJ1-4; D possibly corresponds to TRBD1 (6 bases). Germline-derived CDR1 and CDR2 are SQVTM and ANQGSEA. Deletions cut 3 bases from V and 6 bases from J, with 14 bases between. The CDR3 is made up of 14 amino acids. The CDR3 loop is CSVEARGKDEKLFF. The CDR3 nucleotides read TGCAGCGTTGAGGCTAGGGGGAAGGATGAAAAACTGTTTTTT.

The V and J genes are TRBV19 and TRBJ2-7, with D perhaps TRBD2 (6 bases). V lost 5 bases and J lost 2, with 19 bases in between. The CDR3 runs to 16 residues. Per germline, CDR1 LNHDA and CDR2 SQIVND (reference sequence). The CDR3 is CASSPAPPGRPYEQYF. The CDR3 nucleotides read TGTGCCAGTAGTCCAGCCCCGCCAGGGAGGCCCTACGAGCAGTACTTC.

This chain's CDR3 is CASSNPRGNNEQFF. CDR3 nucleotides: TGTGCCAGCAGCAACCCACGGGGGAACAATGAGCAGTTCTTC. J is TRBJ2-1 and V is TRBV5-4; D perhaps matches TRBD2 (6 bases). Trimming took off 4 bases at V and 5 bases at J, with 13 bases between the two ends. CDR1 is SGHNT, CDR2 YYREEE, per germline (reference sequence). The CDR3 consists of 14 residues.